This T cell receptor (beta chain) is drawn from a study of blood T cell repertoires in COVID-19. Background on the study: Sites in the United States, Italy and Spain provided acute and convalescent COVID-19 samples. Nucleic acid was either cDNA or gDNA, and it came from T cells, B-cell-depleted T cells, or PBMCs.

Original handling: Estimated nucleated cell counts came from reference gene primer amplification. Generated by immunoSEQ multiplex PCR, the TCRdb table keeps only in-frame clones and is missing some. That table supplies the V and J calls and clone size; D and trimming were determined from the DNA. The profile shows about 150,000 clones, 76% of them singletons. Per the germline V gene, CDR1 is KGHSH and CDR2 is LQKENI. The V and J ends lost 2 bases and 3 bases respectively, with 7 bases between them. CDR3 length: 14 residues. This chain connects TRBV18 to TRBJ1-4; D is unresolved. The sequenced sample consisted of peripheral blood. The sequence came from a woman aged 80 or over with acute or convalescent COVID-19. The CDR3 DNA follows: TGTGCCAGCTCACCAACTGGAGCTAATGAAAAACTGTTTTTT. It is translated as CASSPTGANEKLFF.